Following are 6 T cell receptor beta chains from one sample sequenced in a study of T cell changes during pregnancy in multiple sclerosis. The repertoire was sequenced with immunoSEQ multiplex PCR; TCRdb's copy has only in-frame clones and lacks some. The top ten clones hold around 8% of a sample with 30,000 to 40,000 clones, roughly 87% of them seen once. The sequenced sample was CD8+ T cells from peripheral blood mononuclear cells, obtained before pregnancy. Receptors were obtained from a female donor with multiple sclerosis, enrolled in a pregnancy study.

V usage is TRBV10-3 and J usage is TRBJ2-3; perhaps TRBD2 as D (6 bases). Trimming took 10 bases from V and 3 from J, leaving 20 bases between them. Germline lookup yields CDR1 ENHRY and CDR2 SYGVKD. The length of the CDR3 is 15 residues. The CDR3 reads CATDGRLGGTDTQYF. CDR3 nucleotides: TGTGCCACCGACGGCAGGTTGGGGGGTACAGATACGCAGTATTTT.

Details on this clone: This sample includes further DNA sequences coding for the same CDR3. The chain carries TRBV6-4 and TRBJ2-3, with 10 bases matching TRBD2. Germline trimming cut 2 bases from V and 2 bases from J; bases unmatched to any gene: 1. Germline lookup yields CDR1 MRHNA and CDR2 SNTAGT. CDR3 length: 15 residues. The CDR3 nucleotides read TGTGCCAGCAGTGACAGCGGGGGGGCCACAGATACGCAGTATTTT. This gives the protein CASSDSGGATDTQYF.

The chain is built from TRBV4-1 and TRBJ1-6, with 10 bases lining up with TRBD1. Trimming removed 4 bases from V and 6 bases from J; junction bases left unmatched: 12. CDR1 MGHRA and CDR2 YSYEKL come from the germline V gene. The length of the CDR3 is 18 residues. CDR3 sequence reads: CASSLPRDRGDGNSPLHF. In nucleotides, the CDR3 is TGCGCCAGCAGCCTCCCCCGGGACAGGGGCGACGGTAATTCACCCCTCCACTTT.

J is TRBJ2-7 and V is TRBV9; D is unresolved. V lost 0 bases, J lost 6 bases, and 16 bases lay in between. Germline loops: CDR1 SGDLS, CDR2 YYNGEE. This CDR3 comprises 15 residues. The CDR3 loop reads CASSVDPMASSEQYF. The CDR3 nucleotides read TGTGCCAGCAGCGTAGATCCGATGGCATCGTCCGAGCAGTACTTC.

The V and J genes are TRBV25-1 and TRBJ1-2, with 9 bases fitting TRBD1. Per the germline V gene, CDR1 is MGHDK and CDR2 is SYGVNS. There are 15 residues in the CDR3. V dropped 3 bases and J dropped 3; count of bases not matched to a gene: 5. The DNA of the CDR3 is TGTGCCAGCAGTGATTGGACAGGGGAGGACTATGGCTACACCTTC. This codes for CASSDWTGEDYGYTF.

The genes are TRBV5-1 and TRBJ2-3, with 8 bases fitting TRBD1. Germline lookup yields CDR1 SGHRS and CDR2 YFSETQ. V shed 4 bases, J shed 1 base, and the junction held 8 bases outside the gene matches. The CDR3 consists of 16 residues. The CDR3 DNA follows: TGCGCCAGCAGCGCTAGCCGGACAGGGCGCACAGATACGCAGTATTTT. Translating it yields CASSASRTGRTDTQYF. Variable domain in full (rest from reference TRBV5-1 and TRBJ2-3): KAGVTQTPRYLIKTRGQQVTLSCSPISGHRSVSWYQQTPGQGLQFLFEYFSETQRNKGNFPGRFSGRQFSNSRSEMNVSTLELGDSALYLCASSASRTGRTDTQYFGPGTRLTVL.